This T cell receptor beta chain was obtained from a study of T cell responses to AZD1222 COVID-19 vaccine. Germline lookup yields CDR1 MGHDK and CDR2 SYGVNS. CDR3 length: 14 residues. V shed 3 bases and J shed 4 bases, with 12 bases lying between them. Data came from immunoSEQ multiplex PCR; TCRdb stores just in-frame clones and leaves some out. This table holds some 250,000 clones, approximately 94% found once. Study-wide points: Nearly half of the spike-specific TCRs reportedly recognize variant regions that carry no mutations. None of the repertoires were sampled until the peak T cell response had passed.

Second-dose timings of about 4 or about 12 weeks were pooled. As for this clone: Its antigen is undetermined.

This specimen consisted of peripheral blood, obtained 28 days after the second AZD1222 dose. The J gene is TRBJ1-2, the V gene TRBV25-1; no clear D. The receptor was isolated from an adult who received the AZD1222 COVID-19 vaccine. The CDR3 region is CASSDLGRTYGYTF. The CDR3 DNA is TGTGCCAGCAGTGACCTCGGACGGACCTATGGCTACACCTTC.